This T cell receptor beta chain was documented in a study of cytomegalovirus exposure and HLA in healthy donors (dated by TCRdb to the late 2010s). For the wider study: An earlier analysis of 550 to 700 of the donors reported more than 250 Gb of sequence data and roughly 100 million unique TCR beta sequences from roughly 200 million T cells. An early release that covered roughly 600 HLA-typed donors contained approximately 300 gigabases of sequencing data and tens of millions of unique TCR sequences. Of the roughly 400 genotyped donors, less than 90% were placed in the genetic ancestry cluster associated with self-reported Caucasian donors. The study was designed to test whether signatures of past pathogen exposure could be identified by cataloging public T cell receptors. The T cell repertoires of several hundred subjects were profiled by immunosequencing and related to cytomegalovirus serostatus. A separate validation cohort of roughly 130 different subjects was used in addition to the roughly 670-subject first cohort. To predict cytomegalovirus infection status, the study combined high-throughput TCR immunosequencing, statistical association of individual TCRs with disease status, and machine learning. In a later analysis, previously published TCR beta repertoires from 550 to 750 donors were re-analyzed and high-resolution HLA genotyping was added so that TCR occurrence patterns could be studied. Rather than drawing on any new phenotypic data, the later analysis identified candidate immune exposures from TCR beta sequences and the way those sequences occurred across donors. An earlier analysis of 587 of the donors used high-throughput TCR beta sequencing to judge whether each TCR beta V gene segment behaved as functional or pseudogenic. Alongside the repertoire data, information on donor age, sex, ethnicity and CMV serostatus was compiled. Genome-wide SNP genotypes for about 55% of the roughly 670 donors were used in a later genetic analysis, which treated that subset as a discovery cohort. All discovery cohort repertoires had been generated on a single sequencing platform. Class I and class II HLA loci were covered by the typing at four-digit resolution. The number of typed donors differed by locus: about 620-630 for A, B, C, DRB1 and DQB1; 500 to 550 for DQA1; 606 for DPA1; and roughly 450 for DPB1. A few DR-DQ haplotypes were treated as single units for association and clustering because of strong linkage in the cohort. Across 300 to 500 genotyped donors of the cohort, an average of approximately 240,000 unique TCR beta nucleotide sequences per donor were sequenced, and roughly 17% of those sequences were non-productive. Overall results and qualifications from the work: The authors suggested that the approach could potentially be generalized to other disease states and immunological phenotypes. The sequencing pipeline was judged likely to have produced a cluster of highly shared sequence variants as a technical artifact. In this cohort, only TCR beta chains were sequenced, and detectable features were limited by the absence of alpha or paired-chain data. In an earlier analysis of under 600 of the donors, most TCR beta V segments were observed in productive rearrangements about 87% or about 30% of the time, broadly matching IMGT annotations. Presence/absence analyses assumed roughly uniform sequencing depth across donors, an assumption that may not hold. Because HLA typing was unavailable for some donors at each locus, only the typed subset was used in association tests. Compared with the 666-donor mean, donors in an Asian-associated ancestry cluster had fewer N-insertions in productive TCRs, according to a later genetic analysis. A later analysis found that HLA-associated TCR beta chains were more clonally expanded and had lower generation probabilities than equally common non-associated chains. In a later analysis, more than 15,000 TCR beta sequences were associated with specific HLA alleles at a false discovery rate of 0.05. A further reported finding was that TCR beta sequences accurately predicted the HLA-A and HLA-B alleles for most subjects in the first cohort. CMV serostatus was the only immune exposure information available for the cohort. Linkage disequilibrium might explain the correlated functional status among segregating V segments, but an unknown experimental factor could not be excluded. Most TCR sequences were seen in very few donors, while some public TCRs were found in many individuals. Some 16 rarely observed V segments, including chromosome 9 orphons, were excluded from the earlier analysis of approximately 600 of the donors because counts were too low. The study listed over 150 TCR beta chains as associated with cytomegalovirus. Most CMV-associated TCR beta chains appeared to be HLA-restricted in a later analysis, and the HLA associations seemed to be driven largely by CMV exposure. Assigning TCR associations to individual alleles was difficult when HLA alleles, especially DR and DQ, strongly co-occurred. In both the original and validation cohorts, the classifier was reported to diagnose cytomegalovirus status with high specificity and sensitivity. Three of the identified cytomegalovirus-associated TCR beta chains were confirmed in vitro to be specific for cytomegalovirus antigens. The 87-base-pair reads could not distinguish some IMGT-functional V segments, including TRBV6-2 and TRBV6-3, so those segments were excluded. V-gene and J-gene trimming of TCR beta chains was associated with a missense DCLRE1C variant in a later genetic analysis, and the association was replicated in an independent cohort. In a later analysis, the rate of TCR association differed among HLA loci, with DRB1 alleles having the most associated TCRs and HLA-C alleles having the fewest. Several of the top co-occurrence clusters appeared to be linked to parvovirus B19, influenza, CMV and Epstein-Barr virus, according to a later analysis.

The cohort comprised several hundred healthy bone marrow donors. At the time of sampling, all cohort members were nominally healthy, though unrecorded immune exposures were likely present. The donor was CMV seropositive and was included in the group of 250 to 350 seropositive cohort members. A peripheral blood sample was provided by each donor, and peripheral blood mononuclear cells were used for TCR beta sequencing. Genomic DNA was extracted from the blood cell samples with the Qiagen DNeasy Blood Extraction Kit. Library creation used the immunoSEQ multiplex PCR assay. For the multiplex PCR, a mixture combining 60 forward primers for TCR Vbeta segments and 13 reverse primers for TCR Jbeta segments was used. A multiplex PCR assay on genomic DNA amplified the CDR3 region of rearranged TCR beta genes. The amplified TCR beta libraries were sequenced on the Illumina HiSeq System as 87-base-pair reads. The authors processed their data as follows. Across the 700 or so repertoires, a later analysis counted roughly 77 million unique TCR beta chains, roughly 11 million of which were shared by at least two donors. To remove PCR and sequencing errors, raw reads were error-corrected and collapsed into unique sequences using a nearest-neighbor algorithm that merged closely related sequences. V, D and J gene segments were assigned by aligning CDR3 sequences to IMGT reference sequences. Each retained sequence needed at least a six-nucleotide match to both a V gene segment and a J gene segment. A rearrangement counted as productive if the CDR3 had no stop codons and remained in frame with V and J, and every other rearrangement counted as non-productive. CDR3 was defined according to IMGT convention as the region running from the second conserved V-encoded cysteine to the conserved J-encoded phenylalanine. The earlier analysis of more than 450 of the donors excluded sequences that lacked an unambiguous match to a single V gene segment. In an earlier analysis of almost 600 of the donors, a V segment was called functional when productive rearrangements were above 56.7%, and segregating when the standard deviation between donors exceeded 5%. A statistical classification framework was built for diagnosing cytomegalovirus status from the catalog of TCR beta chain sequences. V and J gene assignment, in a later analysis, came from comparing TCR nucleotide sequences with IMGT/GENE-DB human TR gene sequences. The TCRdist pipeline was used in a later analysis to assign CDR3 sequences and most-parsimonious VDJ recombination scenarios. A later analysis defined each TCR beta chain by its CDR3 amino acid sequence plus V-gene family, and excluded reads lacking a unique V-gene family. A later analysis removed 550 to 650 highly shared, low-generation-probability nucleotide sequences to deal with suspected cross-contamination and a sequencing artifact. In a later analysis, a clonal expansion index for each public chain was calculated from normalized within-repertoire ranks of inferred template counts. A later analysis computed generation probabilities with a VDJ recombination model fitted to out-of-frame rearrangements, and checked the results against IGoR. In a later analysis, hypergeometric tests were used to score TCR-TCR, TCR-HLA and TCR-CMV co-occurrence, with a repertoire-size bias correction applied to TCR pairs. To estimate false discovery rates, a later analysis permuted the HLA or CMV assignments 20 times. A later analysis grouped co-occurring TCRs with DBSCAN, adding TCRdist sequence similarity when clustering within HLA-allele-positive subsets. Repertoires with fewer than 30,000 or more than 120,000 public chains were left out of co-occurrence clustering, as were about 5 repertoires with anomalous nucleotide sharing. TCRdb mirrors the immuneACCESS table, restricted to in-frame sequences. Some clones are absent from its copies; in checked studies, under half trace to an unresolved V gene, and the reason for the others is unknown. V and J calls and clone size are copied from that table; D and trimming were computed from the DNA. The sample table contains roughly 190,000 clones; only one count was recorded for around four fifths of them. Roughly 1.7% of the sample goes to the ten largest clones.

The CDR3 starts with the cysteine, ends with the phenylalanine, and has 13 residues. The read is trimmed to its CDR3 DNA, 39 bases read in frame from base 1. From the germline V gene (reference sequence), CDR1 is GTSNPN and CDR2 is SVGIG. Trimming takes 7 bases from V and 8 bases from J, and the germline ends sit 20 bases apart. In this sample, this clone turned up a few times. Its antigen specificity is not known. Within one base of it there is no much larger clone, and no base qualities were kept. The sequenced sample consisted of PBMCs. This clonotype originated in a man aged 35 to 55 in good health and CMV-seropositive. The chain is assembled from TRBV30 and TRBJ1-2, with no D gene named confidently. The DNA sequence reads TGTGCCTTCCCGGCAACCACGACGGGAGGCTACACCTTC. Its protein reads: CAFPATTTGGYTF. With the rest looked up from the reference TRBV30 and TRBJ1-2 genes rather than sequenced, the full variable domain is SQTIHQWPATLVQPVGSPLSLECTVEGTSNPNLYWYRQAAGRGLQLLFYSVGIGQISSEVPQNLSASRPQDRQFILSSKKLLLSDSGFYLCAFPATTTGGYTFGSGTRLTVV.